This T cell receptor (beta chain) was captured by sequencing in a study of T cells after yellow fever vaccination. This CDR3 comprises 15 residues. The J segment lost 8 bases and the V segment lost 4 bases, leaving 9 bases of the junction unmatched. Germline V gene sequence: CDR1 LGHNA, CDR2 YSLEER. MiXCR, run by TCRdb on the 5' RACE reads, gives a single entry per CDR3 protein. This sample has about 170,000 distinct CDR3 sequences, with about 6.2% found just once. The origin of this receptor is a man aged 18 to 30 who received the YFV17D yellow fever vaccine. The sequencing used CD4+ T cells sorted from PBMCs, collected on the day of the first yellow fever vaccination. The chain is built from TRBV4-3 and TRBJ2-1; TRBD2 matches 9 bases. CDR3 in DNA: TGCGCCAGCAGCCGCAGGCGGGAGGGGGAGGATGAGCAGTTCTTC. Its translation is CASSRRREGEDEQFF.